This T cell receptor (beta chain) was obtained from a study of cytomegalovirus exposure and HLA in healthy donors. General study points: For cytomegalovirus status, the classifier reportedly gave diagnoses with high specificity and sensitivity. Indistinguishable V segments such as TRBV6-2 and TRBV6-3 were excluded. Donors belonging to an Asian-associated ancestry cluster reportedly showed fewer N-insertions in productive TCRs than the 666-donor mean, according to what a later analysis found. CMV serostatus was the only recorded immune exposure for donors.

As for this clone: Its antigen is undetermined.

Germline-derived CDR1 and CDR2 are SGHRS and YFSETQ. The CDR3 spans 17 residues. The junction had 10 bases not matched to a gene; V was cut back by 0 bases and J by 5 bases. The PCR ran on 60 Vbeta and 13 Jbeta primers. TCRdb's table, derived via immunoSEQ multiplex PCR, lists solely in-frame clones and lacks some. The data show around 130,000 clones, around 83% seen once. The sequence was obtained from a girl aged 2-10 years in good health and CMV-seronegative. The genes are TRBV5-1 and TRBJ2-7, with 11 bases identical to TRBD2. Sequencing used PBMCs. The CDR3 reads CASSLGSLAGVGDEQYF. The CDR3 DNA follows: TGCGCCAGCAGCTTGGGGTCACTAGCGGGAGTAGGCGACGAGCAGTACTTC.